This T cell receptor (beta chain) is from a study of blood T cell repertoires in COVID-19. At the level of the study: The analysed material was cDNA or gDNA that came from T cells, B-cell-depleted T cells, or PBMCs.

This CDR3 has 17 residues. Trimming shortened V by 1 base and J by 0 bases, and 16 bases separated the two germline ends. Germline CDR1 SSHAT, CDR2 FNYEAQ (reference sequence). The Seattle patients joined while their infection was active and were tracked longitudinally afterward. How the authors handled the data: Counts of nucleated cells, estimated from reference gene primer amplification, were obtained. Produced via immunoSEQ multiplex PCR; TCRdb's table is partial and in-frame only. From that table come the V and J calls and clone size; the DNA was used to work out D and trimming. The table lists roughly 200,000 clones, roughly 86% of them singletons.

Specimen: peripheral blood. The receptor was derived from a woman in her fifties or sixties with COVID-19, enrolled during active disease. This sequence joins TRBV7-7 and TRBJ2-7; D may be TRBD1 (5 bases). CDR3 DNA sequence: TGTGCCAGCAGCTTAGGGAAGGGGCACCTTAGCTCCTACGAGCAGTACGTC. The encoded protein is CASSLGKGHLSSYEQYV.